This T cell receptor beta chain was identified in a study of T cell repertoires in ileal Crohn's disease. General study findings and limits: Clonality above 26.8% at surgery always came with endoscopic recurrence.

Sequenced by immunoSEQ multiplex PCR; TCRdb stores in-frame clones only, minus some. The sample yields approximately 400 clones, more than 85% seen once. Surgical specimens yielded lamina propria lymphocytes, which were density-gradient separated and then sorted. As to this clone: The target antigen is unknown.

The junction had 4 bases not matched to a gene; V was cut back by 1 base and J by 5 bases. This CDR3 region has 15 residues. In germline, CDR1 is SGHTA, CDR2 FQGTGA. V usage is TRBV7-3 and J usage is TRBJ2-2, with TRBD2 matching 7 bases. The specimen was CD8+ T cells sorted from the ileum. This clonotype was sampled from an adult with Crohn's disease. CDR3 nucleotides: TGTGCCAGCAGCTTAAGCGGGGGAGGGACCGGGGAGCTGTTTTTT. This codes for CASSLSGGGTGELFF.